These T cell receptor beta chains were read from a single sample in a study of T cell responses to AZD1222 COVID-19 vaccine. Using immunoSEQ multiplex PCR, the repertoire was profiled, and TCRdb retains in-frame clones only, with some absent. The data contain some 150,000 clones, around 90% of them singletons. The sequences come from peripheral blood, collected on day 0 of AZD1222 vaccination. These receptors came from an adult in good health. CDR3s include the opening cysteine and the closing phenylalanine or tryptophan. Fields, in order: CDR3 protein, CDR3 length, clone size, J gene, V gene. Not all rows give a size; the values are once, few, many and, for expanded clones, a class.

CDR3aa: CASSLEAPPYNEQFF
len: 15
abundance: once
j_gene: TRBJ2-1
v_gene: TRBV5-1

CDR3aa: CASSLRSGEQFF
len: 12
abundance: .
j_gene: TRBJ2-1
v_gene: TRBV7-2

CDR3aa: CASSGGQTYGYTF
len: 13
abundance: .
j_gene: TRBJ1-2
v_gene: TRBV5-1

CDR3aa: CASSPTPHTDTQYF
len: 14
abundance: .
j_gene: TRBJ2-3
v_gene: TRBV18

CDR3aa: CASSQESGSNQPQHF
len: 15
abundance: .
j_gene: TRBJ1-5
v_gene: TRBV4-3

CDR3aa: CASSEDRTTGQPQHF
len: 15
abundance: .
j_gene: TRBJ1-5
v_gene: TRBV2

CDR3aa: CASSWKPRGQGGEGYTF
len: 17
abundance: .
j_gene: TRBJ1-2
v_gene: TRBV5-8

CDR3aa: CASSEHGVPGELFF
len: 14
abundance: .
j_gene: TRBJ2-2
v_gene: TRBV6-1

CDR3aa: CAISAGTGDKNIQYF
len: 15
abundance: .
j_gene: TRBJ2-4
v_gene: TRBV10-3

CDR3aa: CASSQLAGGGVYEQYF
len: 16
abundance: .
j_gene: TRBJ2-7
v_gene: TRBV7-2

CDR3aa: CASSGRGGTDTQYF
len: 14
abundance: .
j_gene: TRBJ2-3
v_gene: TRBV5-1

CDR3aa: CASSEENEQFF
len: 11
abundance: .
j_gene: TRBJ2-1
v_gene: TRBV25-1

CDR3aa: CASSYSTGGSNYGYTF
len: 16
abundance: .
j_gene: TRBJ1-2
v_gene: TRBV6-5

CDR3aa: CASSNGRGQNEKLFF
len: 15
abundance: .
j_gene: TRBJ1-4
v_gene: TRBV21-1

CDR3aa: CSVGDRSSGNTIYF
len: 14
abundance: .
j_gene: TRBJ1-3
v_gene: TRBV29-1

CDR3aa: CASSEVYSENSPLHF
len: 15
abundance: .
j_gene: TRBJ1-6
v_gene: TRBV6-1

CDR3aa: CASSSRGRRVYGYTF
len: 15
abundance: .
j_gene: TRBJ1-2
v_gene: TRBV19

CDR3aa: CASSPNSNTEAFF
len: 13
abundance: few
j_gene: TRBJ1-1
v_gene: TRBV18

CDR3aa: CASSGLVGTDTQYF
len: 14
abundance: .
j_gene: TRBJ2-3
v_gene: TRBV9

CDR3aa: CASSNGGSGELFF
len: 13
abundance: .
j_gene: TRBJ2-2
v_gene: TRBV28

CDR3aa: CASSLRLENTEAFF
len: 14
abundance: few
j_gene: TRBJ1-1
v_gene: TRBV11-1

CDR3aa: CAISEEWGEPPYGYTF
len: 16
abundance: .
j_gene: TRBJ1-2
v_gene: TRBV10-3

CDR3aa: CASSQDRSKQPQHF
len: 14
abundance: .
j_gene: TRBJ1-5
v_gene: TRBV4-2

CDR3aa: CASTSTGEGYTF
len: 12
abundance: once
j_gene: TRBJ1-2
v_gene: TRBV6-5

CDR3aa: CASSPLSIAGEKLFF
len: 15
abundance: .
j_gene: TRBJ1-4
v_gene: TRBV18

CDR3aa: CASSLSTRGYTF
len: 12
abundance: .
j_gene: TRBJ1-2
v_gene: TRBV28

CDR3aa: CASSLEGSGGEAQYF
len: 15
abundance: .
j_gene: TRBJ2-7
v_gene: TRBV7-9

CDR3aa: CASSYRQETQYF
len: 12
abundance: .
j_gene: TRBJ2-5
v_gene: TRBV6-6

CDR3aa: CASSSQTGGGQPQHF
len: 15
abundance: .
j_gene: TRBJ1-5
v_gene: TRBV19

CDR3aa: CASSTRTGGVKDEQFF
len: 16
abundance: .
j_gene: TRBJ2-1
v_gene: TRBV3-1/TRBV3-2

CDR3aa: CASHLTSGGANEQFF
len: 15
abundance: .
j_gene: TRBJ2-1
v_gene: TRBV5-5